The sequence of this T cell receptor beta chain was determined in a study of blood T cells in healthy people across ages. Germline CDR1 reads DFQATT; CDR2 reads SNEGSKA (reference sequence). There are 15 residues in the CDR3. Using a J-beta primer mix together with a sample-barcoded 5' primer, a second PCR was run for roughly 6 to 11 cycles. A single record per CDR3 protein comes from TCRdb applying MiXCR to the 5' RACE reads. The top ten hold less than 15% of the sample, which has about 1.1 million distinct CDR3 sequences, about two fifths seen once. Input material: blood. The genes are TRBV20-1 and TRBJ2-1, with D maybe TRBD1 (5 bases). Matching the DNA end better, TRBJ2-7 makes the J call doubtful. The clonotype comes from a man aged 18 to 35 in good health. CDR3 nucleotides: TGCAGTGCTAGTCAGGGTTCTAATCCCTACAATGAGCAGTACTTC. Protein sequence: CSASQGSNPYNEQYF.